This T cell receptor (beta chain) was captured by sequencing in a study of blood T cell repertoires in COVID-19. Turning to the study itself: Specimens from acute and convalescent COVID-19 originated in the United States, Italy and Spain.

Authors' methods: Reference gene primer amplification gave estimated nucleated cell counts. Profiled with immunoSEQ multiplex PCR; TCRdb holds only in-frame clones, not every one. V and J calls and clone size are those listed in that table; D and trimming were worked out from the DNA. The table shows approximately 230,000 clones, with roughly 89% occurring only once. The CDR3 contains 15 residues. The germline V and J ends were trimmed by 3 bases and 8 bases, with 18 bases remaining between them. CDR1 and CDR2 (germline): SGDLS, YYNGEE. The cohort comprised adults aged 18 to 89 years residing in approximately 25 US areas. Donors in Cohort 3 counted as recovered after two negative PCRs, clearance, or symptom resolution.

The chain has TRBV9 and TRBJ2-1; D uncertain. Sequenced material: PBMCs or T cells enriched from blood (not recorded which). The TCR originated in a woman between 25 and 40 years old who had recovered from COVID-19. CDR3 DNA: TGTGCCAGCAGCGGTAGGTTGATAGGAGTCGATGAGCAGTTCTTC. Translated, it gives CASSGRLIGVDEQFF.